The TCR beta chain under discussion was sequenced for a study of Tregs in tolerant kidney transplant recipients. Sequencing was performed with immunoSEQ multiplex PCR; in TCRdb, only in-frame clones are kept and a portion is missing. This listing includes roughly 53,000 clones. Worth noting for this clone: The CDR3 end falls 3 residues outside the read, so it is completed with the germline J gene.

The CDR3 runs to 14 residues. Trimming cost V 5 bases and J 5 bases, with 15 bases left between them. The germline V gene has CDR1 SGHVS and CDR2 FQNEAQ. The sequencing here drew on CD4+ T cells from blood, taken before the transplant. V and J are TRBV7-8 and TRBJ2-5; D may be TRBD1 (6 bases). This TCR was sampled from a human donor who received a combined kidney and bone marrow transplant. CDR3 loop: CASSTTTGEETQYF. The CDR3 bases that were read are TGTGCCAGCAGCACGACGACAGGAGAGGAGACC.